The clone carrying this T cell receptor (beta chain) appeared a few times. Per germline, CDR1 SGHDN and CDR2 FVKESK. The CDR3 extends over 17 amino acids. The V gene lost 0 bases and the J gene lost 3 bases, with 16 bases spanning the gap. The authors reverse transcribed roughly 0.5 to 1 ug RNA with random hexamers. TCRdb re-analysed the immunoSEQ multiplex PCR reads in MiXCR, keeping a single row per CDR3 protein. The sample has fewer than 350,000 distinct CDR3 sequences; about nine tenths are singletons. The data were taken from a study of CD8 T cells in Susac syndrome. CD8+ and CD4+ T cells from blood underwent TCR beta sequencing, which was carried out in a high-throughput format. Negative magnetic isolation gave CD8+ and CD4+ cells; FACS enriched CD8+ TEMRA.

This TCR was sampled from a human donor with multiple sclerosis. The chain combines TRBV14 with TRBJ2-3, with a weak D call TRBD1 (5 bases). Source material: CD8+ T cells from PBMCs. The CDR3, as DNA: TGTGCCAGCAGCCAAGATGGAACAGGTGGCCCGACAGATACGCAGTATTTT. Translating gives CASSQDGTGGPTDTQYF. The full variable domain, with the rest looked up from reference TRBV14 and TRBJ2-3, is EAGVTQFPSHSVIEKGQTVTLRCDPISGHDNLYWYRRVMGKEIKFLLHFVKESKQDESGMPNNRFLAERTGGTYSTLKVQPAELEDSGVYFCASSQDGTGGPTDTQYFGPGTRLTVL.